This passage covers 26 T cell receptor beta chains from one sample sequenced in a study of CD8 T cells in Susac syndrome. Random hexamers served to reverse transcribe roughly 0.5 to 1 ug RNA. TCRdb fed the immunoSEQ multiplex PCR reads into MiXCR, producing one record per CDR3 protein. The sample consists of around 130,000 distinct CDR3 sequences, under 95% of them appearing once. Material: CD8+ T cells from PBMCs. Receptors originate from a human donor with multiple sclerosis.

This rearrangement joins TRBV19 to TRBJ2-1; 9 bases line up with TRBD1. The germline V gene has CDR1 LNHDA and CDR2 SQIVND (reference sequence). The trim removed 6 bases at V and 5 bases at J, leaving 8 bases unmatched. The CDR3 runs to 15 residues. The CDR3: CASRLTGGPHNEQFF. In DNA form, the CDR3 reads TGTGCCAGTAGGCTGACAGGGGGTCCACACAATGAGCAGTTCTTC.

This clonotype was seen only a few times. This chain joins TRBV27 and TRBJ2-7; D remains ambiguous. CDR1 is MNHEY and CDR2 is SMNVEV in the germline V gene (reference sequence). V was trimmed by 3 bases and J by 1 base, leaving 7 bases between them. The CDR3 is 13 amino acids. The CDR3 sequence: CASSLTDSYEQYF. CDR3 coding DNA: TGTGCCAGCAGTTTGACCGATTCCTACGAGCAGTACTTC.

CDR3 residues: CASSPGLAGGPREQYF. The DNA of the CDR3 is TGTGCCAGCAGCCCGGGACTAGCGGGAGGCCCCCGCGAGCAGTACTTC. This chain links TRBV7-8 with TRBJ2-7, with 15 bases that match TRBD2. Germline trimming cut 5 bases from V and 6 bases from J; bases unmatched to any gene: 8. Looked up from germline, CDR1 is SGHVS and CDR2 is FQNEAQ. There are 16 residues in the CDR3.

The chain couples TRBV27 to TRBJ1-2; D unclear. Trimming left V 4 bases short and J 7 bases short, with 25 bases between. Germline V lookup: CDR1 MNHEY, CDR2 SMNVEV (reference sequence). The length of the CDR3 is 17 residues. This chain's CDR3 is CASSSHLVPSWSGGYTF. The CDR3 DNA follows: TGTGCCAGCAGTTCCCATCTCGTTCCGTCCTGGTCAGGTGGCTACACCTTC.

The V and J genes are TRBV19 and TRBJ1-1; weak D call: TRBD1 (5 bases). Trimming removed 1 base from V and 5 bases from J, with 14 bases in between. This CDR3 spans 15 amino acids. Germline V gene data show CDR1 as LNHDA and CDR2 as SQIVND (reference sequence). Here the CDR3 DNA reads TGTGCCAGTAGTATAGCCGGGACGGGGGGGACTGAAGCTTTCTTT. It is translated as CASSIAGTGGTEAFF.

The CDR3: CASSLQVFGNTIYF. In DNA form, the CDR3 reads TGTGCCAGCAGTTTACAGGTTTTTGGAAACACCATATATTTT. The rearrangement uses TRBV12-3 or TRBV12-4 and TRBJ1-3, with no clear D. Trimming left V 2 bases short and J 3 bases short, with 8 bases between. The CDR3 has 14 residues.

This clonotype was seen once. The CDR3 DNA reads as TGCAGTGCTAGACCCCCTCTAACGGGAGTCTCCTACGAGCAGTACTTC. This codes for CSARPPLTGVSYEQYF. The V and J genes are TRBV20-1 and TRBJ2-7, with a possible D match to TRBD2 (6 bases). Germline CDR1 is DFQATT and CDR2 is SNEGSKA (reference sequence). The V and J ends lost 2 bases and 0 bases respectively, with 17 bases between them. CDR3 length: 16 residues.

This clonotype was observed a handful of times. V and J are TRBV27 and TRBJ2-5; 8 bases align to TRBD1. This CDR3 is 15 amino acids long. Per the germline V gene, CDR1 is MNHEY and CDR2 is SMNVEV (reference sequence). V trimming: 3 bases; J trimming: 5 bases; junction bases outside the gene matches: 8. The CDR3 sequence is CASSLARGLAETQYF. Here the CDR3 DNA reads TGTGCCAGCAGTTTGGCCAGGGGGCTGGCGGAGACCCAGTACTTC.

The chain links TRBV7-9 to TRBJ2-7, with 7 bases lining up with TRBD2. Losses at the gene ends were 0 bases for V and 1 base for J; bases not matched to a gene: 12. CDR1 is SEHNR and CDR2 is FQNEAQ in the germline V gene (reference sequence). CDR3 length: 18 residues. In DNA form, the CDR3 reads TGTGCCAGCAGCTTAGCGGTTTTGGGCGGGAGTGGGTCCTACGAGCAGTACTTC. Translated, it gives CASSLAVLGGSGSYEQYF.

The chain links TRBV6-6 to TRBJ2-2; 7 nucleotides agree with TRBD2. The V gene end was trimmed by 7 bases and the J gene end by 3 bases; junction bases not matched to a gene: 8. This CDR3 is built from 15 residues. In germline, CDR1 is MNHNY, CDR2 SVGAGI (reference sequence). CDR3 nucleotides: TGTGCCAGCAATTCCGGGACTACGGACACCGGGGAGCTGTTTTTT. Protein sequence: CASNSGTTDTGELFF.

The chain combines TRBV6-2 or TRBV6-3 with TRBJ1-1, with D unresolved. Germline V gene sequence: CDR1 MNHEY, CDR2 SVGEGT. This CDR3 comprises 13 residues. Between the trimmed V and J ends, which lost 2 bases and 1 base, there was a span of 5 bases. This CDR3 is CASSYQANTEAFF. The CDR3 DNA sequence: TGTGCCAGCAGTTACCAGGCGAACACTGAAGCTTTCTTT.

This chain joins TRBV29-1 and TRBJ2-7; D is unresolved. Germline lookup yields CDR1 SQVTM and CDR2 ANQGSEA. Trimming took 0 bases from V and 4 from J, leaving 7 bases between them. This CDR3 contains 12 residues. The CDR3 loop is CSVEEPQYEQYF. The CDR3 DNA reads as TGCAGCGTTGAAGAACCACAGTACGAGCAGTACTTC.

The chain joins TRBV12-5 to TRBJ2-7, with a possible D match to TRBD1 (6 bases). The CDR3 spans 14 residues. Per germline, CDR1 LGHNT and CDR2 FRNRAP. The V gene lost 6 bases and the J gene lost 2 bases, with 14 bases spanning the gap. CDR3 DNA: TGTGCTAGTGGCCCCGGGACAAATCCCTACGAGCAGTACTTC. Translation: CASGPGTNPYEQYF. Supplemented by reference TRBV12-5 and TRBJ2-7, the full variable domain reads DARVTQTPRHKVTEMGQEVTMRCQPILGHNTVFWYRQTMMQGLELLAYFRNRAPLDDSGMPKDRFSAEMPDATLATLKIQPSEPRDSAVYFCASGPGTNPYEQYFGPGTRLTVT.

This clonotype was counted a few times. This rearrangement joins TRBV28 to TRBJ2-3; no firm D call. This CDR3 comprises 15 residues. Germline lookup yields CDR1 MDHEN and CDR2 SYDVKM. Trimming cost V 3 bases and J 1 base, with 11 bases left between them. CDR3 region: CASSLILQGTDTQYF. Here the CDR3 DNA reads TGTGCCAGCAGTTTGATCCTCCAGGGCACAGATACGCAGTATTTT.

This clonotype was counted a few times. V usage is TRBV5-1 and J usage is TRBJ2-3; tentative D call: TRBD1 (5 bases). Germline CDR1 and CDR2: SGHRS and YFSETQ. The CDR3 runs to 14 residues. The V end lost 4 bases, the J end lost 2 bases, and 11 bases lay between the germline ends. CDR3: CASSVRQTTDTQYF. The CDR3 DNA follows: TGCGCCAGCAGCGTGAGACAGACCACAGATACGCAGTATTTT.

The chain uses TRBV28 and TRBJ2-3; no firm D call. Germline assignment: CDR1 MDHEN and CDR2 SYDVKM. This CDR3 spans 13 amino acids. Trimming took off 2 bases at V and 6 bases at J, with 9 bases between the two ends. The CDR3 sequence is CASSLGSLDTQYF. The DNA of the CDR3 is TGTGCCAGCAGTTTAGGTTCTCTCGATACGCAGTATTTT.

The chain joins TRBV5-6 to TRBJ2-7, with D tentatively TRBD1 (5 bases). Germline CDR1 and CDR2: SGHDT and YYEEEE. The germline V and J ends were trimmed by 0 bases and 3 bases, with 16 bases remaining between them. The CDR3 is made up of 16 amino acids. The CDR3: CASSLGEGALFYEQYF. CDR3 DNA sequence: TGTGCCAGCAGCTTGGGGGAAGGGGCGTTATTCTACGAGCAGTACTTC.

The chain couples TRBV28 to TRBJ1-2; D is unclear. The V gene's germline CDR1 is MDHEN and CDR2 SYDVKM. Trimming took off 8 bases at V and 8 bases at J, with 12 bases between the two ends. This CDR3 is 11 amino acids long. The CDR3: CASGREDGYTF. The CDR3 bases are TGTGCCAGCGGGAGGGAGGACGGCTACACCTTC.

The CDR3 DNA is TGTGCCAGCAGCCTCGGGGACTATAGCAATCAGCCCCAGCATTTT. Its translation is CASSLGDYSNQPQHF. This rearrangement joins TRBV5-6 to TRBJ1-5; tentative D call: TRBD1 (5 bases). CDR3 length: 15 residues. Trimming left V 4 bases short and J 0 bases short, with 11 bases between. Germline-derived CDR1 and CDR2 are SGHDT and YYEEEE.

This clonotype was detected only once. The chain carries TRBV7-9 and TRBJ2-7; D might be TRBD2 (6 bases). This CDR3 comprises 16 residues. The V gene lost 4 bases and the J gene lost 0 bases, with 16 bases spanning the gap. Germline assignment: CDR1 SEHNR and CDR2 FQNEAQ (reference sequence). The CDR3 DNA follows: TGTGCCAGCAGCTCCCTACTAGCCGGAACCTCCTACGAGCAGTACTTC. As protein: CASSSLLAGTSYEQYF.

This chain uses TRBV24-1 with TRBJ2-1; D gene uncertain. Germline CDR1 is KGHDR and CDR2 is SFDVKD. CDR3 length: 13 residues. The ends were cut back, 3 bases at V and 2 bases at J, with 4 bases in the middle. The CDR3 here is CATSDEAYNEQFF. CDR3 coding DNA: TGTGCCACCAGTGATGAGGCCTACAATGAGCAGTTCTTC.

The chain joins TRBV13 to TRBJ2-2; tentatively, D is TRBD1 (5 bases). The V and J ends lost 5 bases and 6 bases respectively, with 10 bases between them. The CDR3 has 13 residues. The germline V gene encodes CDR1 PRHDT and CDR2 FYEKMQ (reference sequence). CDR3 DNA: TGTGCCAGCAGCGCCAGGGTATCCGGGGAGCTGTTTTTT. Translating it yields CASSARVSGELFF.

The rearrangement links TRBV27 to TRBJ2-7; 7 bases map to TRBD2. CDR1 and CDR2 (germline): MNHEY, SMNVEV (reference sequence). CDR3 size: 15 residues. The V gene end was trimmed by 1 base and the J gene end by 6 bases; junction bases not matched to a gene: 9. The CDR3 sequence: CASSLWSGAVGEQYF. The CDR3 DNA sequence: TGTGCCAGCAGTTTATGGAGCGGGGCCGTCGGCGAGCAGTACTTC.

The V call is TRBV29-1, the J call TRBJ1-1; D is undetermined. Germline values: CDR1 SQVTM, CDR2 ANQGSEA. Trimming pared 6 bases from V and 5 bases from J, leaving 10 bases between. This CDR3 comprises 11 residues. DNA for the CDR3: TGCAGCGTGTACCAAGGAACTGAAGCTTTCTTT. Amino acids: CSVYQGTEAFF.

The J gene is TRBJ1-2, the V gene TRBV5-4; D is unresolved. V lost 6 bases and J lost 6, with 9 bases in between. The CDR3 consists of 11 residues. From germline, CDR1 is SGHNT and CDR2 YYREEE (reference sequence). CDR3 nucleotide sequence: TGTGCCAGCACTCCCGGGAATGGCTACACCTTC. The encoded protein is CASTPGNGYTF.

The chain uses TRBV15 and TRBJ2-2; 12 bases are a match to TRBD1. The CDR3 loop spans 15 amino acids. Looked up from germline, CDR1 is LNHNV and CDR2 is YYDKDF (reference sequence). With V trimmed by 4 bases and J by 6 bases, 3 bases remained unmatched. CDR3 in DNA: TGTGCCACCAGCACAGGGACAGGGGGCTCCGGGGAGCTGTTTTTT. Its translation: CATSTGTGGSGELFF. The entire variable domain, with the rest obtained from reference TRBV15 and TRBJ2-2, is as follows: DAMVIQNPRYQVTQFGKPVTLSCSQTLNHNVMYWYQQKSSQAPKLLFHYYDKDFNNEADTPDNFQSRRPNTSFCFLDIRSPGLGDTAMYLCATSTGTGGSGELFFGEGSRLTVL.